This entry lists 29 T cell receptor beta chains sequenced from one sample in a study of metastatic and nonmetastatic thyroid tumors. From the PCR reads, TCRdb re-called clones with MiXCR. The sample carries fewer than 35,000 clones, 20% to 30% recorded once. Thyroid surgery took place with no prior treatment in any patient. The sample consisted of blood. These receptors were collected from a female donor with papillary thyroid cancer or a benign thyroid nodule (not recorded which). Some clones in this sample may be carry-over from other donors' samples.

This clone appeared a few times. This sequence joins TRBV24-1 and TRBJ2-1; D tentatively fits TRBD1 or TRBD2 (5 bases each). Deletions cut 4 bases from V and 4 bases from J, with 16 bases between. This CDR3 region has 16 residues. Germline CDR1 KGHDR, CDR2 SFDVKD. CDR3 loop: CATSDPPGPRYNEQFF. The CDR3 DNA reads TGTGCCACCAGTGACCCCCCGGGACCGCGGTACAATGAGCAGTTCTTC.

V and J are TRBV27 and TRBJ2-7; possible D gene TRBD1, 5 bases. There are 15 residues in the CDR3. V was pared by 5 bases and J by 7 bases, with 21 bases between. CDR1 and CDR2 from the germline V gene are MNHEY and SMNVEV (reference sequence). CDR3 bases: TGTGCCAGCAGTCCCCAGACAGTGAGCGAGTGGGAGCAGTACTTC. Protein product: CASSPQTVSEWEQYF.

This clone was found many times. The chain joins TRBV9 to TRBJ1-1, with D unresolved. The V gene lost 3 bases and the J gene lost 5 bases, with 8 bases spanning the gap. Germline assignment: CDR1 SGDLS and CDR2 YYNGEE. This CDR3 comprises 12 residues. CDR3 residues: CASSGIGTEAFF. The CDR3 DNA reads TGTGCCAGCAGCGGGATAGGGACTGAAGCTTTCTTT. The full variable domain, with the rest looked up from reference TRBV9 and TRBJ1-1, is DSGVTQTPKHLITATGQRVTLRCSPRSGDLSVYWYQQSLDQGLQFLIQYYNGEERAKGNILERFSAQQFPDLHSELNLSSLELGDSALYFCASSGIGTEAFFGQGTRLTVV.

This clone was counted ten times or more. The chain carries TRBV19 and TRBJ2-3, with TRBD2 matching 10 bases. V lost 10 bases, J lost 1 base, and 5 bases stayed unmatched. In germline, CDR1 is LNHDA, CDR2 SQIVND (reference sequence). CDR3 length: 14 amino acids. The CDR3 DNA reads as TGTGCCACCAACCTAGCGGGGGGCACAGATACGCAGTATTTT. Translating it yields CATNLAGGTDTQYF.

This clone came up many times. The rearrangement joins TRBV19 to TRBJ2-2, with D perhaps matching TRBD1 or TRBD2 (5 bases each). CDR1 is LNHDA, CDR2 SQIVND, per germline (reference sequence). This CDR3 comprises 13 residues. V lost 11 bases and J 3 bases, leaving 13 bases between the germline ends. The CDR3 region is CAGRDPYTGELFF. The CDR3 DNA is TGTGCCGGAAGGGACCCTTACACCGGGGAGCTGTTTTTT.

By share, this clone ranks as medium-sized. The rearrangement links TRBV6-1 to TRBJ1-3; D may be TRBD1 (6 bases). The CDR3 loop spans 14 amino acids. Germline CDR1 is MNHNS and CDR2 is SASEGT. V lost 6 bases and J lost 0, with 9 bases in between. In nucleotides, the CDR3 is TGTGCCAGCAGGGCAGGGGACTCTGGAAACACCATATATTTT. Translation gives CASRAGDSGNTIYF.

Comment on this clone: The CDR3 end shows no conserved phenylalanine or tryptophan, and so a read error is likely. Because the CDR3's place on the DNA is in doubt, the DNA is left out and the CDR3 is given as listed by TCRdb. The rearrangement uses TRBV24-1 and TRBJ1-1; TRBD1, as called in the table, went unchecked against the DNA. Germline CDR1 and CDR2: KGHDR and SFDVKD. The CDR3 spans 13 residues, counting both ends. This chain's CDR3 is CATSGGGGTEAIL.

This clone was counted a few times. This rearrangement joins TRBV10-3 to TRBJ1-2; 10 nucleotides line up with TRBD1. Germline-derived CDR1 and CDR2 are ENHRY and SYGVKD. This CDR3 spans 13 amino acids. The CDR3 reads CEGTGEANYGYTF. In DNA form, the CDR3 reads TGTGAAGGGACAGGGGAAGCTAACTATGGCTACACCTTC.

About this clone: This may come from a read error, since a much larger clone is one base off. The chain uses TRBV14 and TRBJ2-7, with D tentatively TRBD2 (5 bases). CDR3 length equals 14 residues. Germline CDR1 reads SGHDN; CDR2 reads FVKESK. The CDR3 spells CASSPRSSPWEQCF. CDR3 DNA sequence: TGTGCCAGCAGCCCTCGGTCATCTCCCTGGGAGCAGTGCTTC.

This clone was counted ten times or more. A much larger clonotype is one base distant, so this may be a read error. The V call is TRBV19, the J call TRBJ1-5; D not resolved. With 5 bases removed from V and 4 bases from J, the gap between germline ends came to 9 bases. The germline V gene encodes CDR1 LNHDA and CDR2 SQIVND (reference sequence). This CDR3 has 13 amino acids. CDR3 sequence reads: CASSVGDNQPQHF. As DNA, the CDR3 is TGTGCCAGTAGTGTAGGAGATAATCAGCCCCAGCATTTT.

This clone showed up many times. Here the CDR3 DNA reads TGTGCCAGTAGTATCCAGGGGGCCCGATCTAACTATGGCTACACCTTC. Protein: CASSIQGARSNYGYTF. The chain uses TRBV19 and TRBJ1-2, with TRBD1 identical over 8 bases. The CDR3 covers 16 residues. V dropped 3 bases and J dropped 0; count of bases not matched to a gene: 6. Germline V gene data show CDR1 as LNHDA and CDR2 as SQIVND (reference sequence).

Many counts were recorded for this clone. The CDR3 sequence is CASSQGLAGYTQYF. For the CDR3, the DNA is TGTGCCAGCAGCCAGGGACTAGCGGGGTATACGCAGTATTTT. This chain uses TRBV12-3 or TRBV12-4 with TRBJ2-3; 13 bases agree with TRBD2. The CDR3 spans 14 residues. J lost 7 bases, V lost 6 bases, and 4 bases had no gene match.

This clone was recorded at least ten times. The chain has TRBV6-2 or TRBV6-3 and TRBJ1-5; D is unresolved. The germline V gene encodes CDR1 MNHEY and CDR2 SVGEGT. The V and J ends lost 2 bases and 4 bases respectively, with 12 bases between them. This CDR3 has 15 amino acids. CDR3 in amino acids: CASSYGLERNQPQHF. Here the CDR3 DNA reads TGTGCCAGCAGTTACGGTCTCGAAAGGAATCAGCCCCAGCATTTT.

By its share, this clone is medium-sized. This chain joins TRBV6-5 and TRBJ2-1; 8 bases fit TRBD2. Germline-derived CDR1 and CDR2 are MNHEY and SVGAGI. V was pared by 0 bases and J by 7 bases, with 11 bases of the junction left unmatched. CDR3 length equals 17 residues. This CDR3 reads CASSYSASGLVSNEQFF. The DNA for the CDR3 is TGTGCCAGCAGTTACTCGGCTAGCGGGCTCGTTTCGAATGAGCAGTTCTTC.

This clone appeared many times. The V gene is TRBV12-3 or TRBV12-4, the J gene TRBJ1-5; TRBD1 aligns across 8 bases. Germline trimming cut 2 bases from V and 5 bases from J; bases unmatched to any gene: 8. The CDR3 runs 16 residues. DNA for the CDR3: TGTGCCAGCAGTTTACGACAGGGGCTAGTCTATCAGCCCCAGCATTTT. This translates into CASSLRQGLVYQPQHF.

This clone was detected ten times or more. The V and J genes are TRBV27 and TRBJ2-1; 8 bases match TRBD1. The CDR3 is made up of 17 amino acids. Looked up from germline, CDR1 is MNHEY and CDR2 is SMNVEV (reference sequence). V lost 4 bases to trimming and J lost 0 bases; unmatched junction nucleotides: 8. Here the CDR3 reads CASSSTGGMGSYNEQFF. The CDR3 DNA is TGTGCCAGCAGTTCCACAGGGGGAATGGGCTCCTACAATGAGCAGTTCTTC.

The J gene is TRBJ2-3, the V gene TRBV7-3; possibly TRBD1 or TRBD2 for D (5 bases each). The CDR3 is 15 amino acids. Germline CDR1 and CDR2: SGHTA and FQGTGA. Deletions cut 6 bases from V and 2 bases from J, with 15 bases between. The CDR3 here is CASSSGRADTDTQYF. The CDR3 DNA follows: TGTGCCAGCAGTTCGGGACGTGCGGACACAGATACGCAGTATTTT.

V and J are TRBV28 and TRBJ1-2; D is undetermined. Germline-derived CDR1 and CDR2 are MDHEN and SYDVKM. The CDR3 sequence is 15 residues long. With 6 bases removed from V and 4 bases from J, the gap between germline ends came to 18 bases. The CDR3 bases are TGTGCCAGCAGCCGTAACGACCTGGGCGGCTATGGCTACACCTTC. Its translation is CASSRNDLGGYGYTF.

In its sample, this clone was seen many times. This sequence joins TRBV5-4 and TRBJ2-7, with 12 nucleotides matching TRBD2. V gave up 4 bases and J gave up 4 bases; unmatched junction bases: 6. CDR1 SGHNT and CDR2 YYREEE come from the germline V gene (reference sequence). This CDR3 region has 15 residues. DNA for the CDR3: TGTGCCAGCAGCCCACCCGGGACTAGCGGGTACGAGCAGTACTTC. It yields the protein CASSPPGTSGYEQYF. Full variable domain (outside the CDR3, taken from reference TRBV5-4 and TRBJ2-7): ETGVTQSPTHLIKTRGQQVTLRCSSQSGHNTVSWYQQALGQGPQFIFQYYREEENGRGNFPPRFSGLQFPNYSSELNVNALELDDSALYLCASSPPGTSGYEQYFGPGTRLTVT.

This clone was detected many times. This sequence joins TRBV9 and TRBJ2-3, with 7 positions matching TRBD2. The CDR3 runs to 14 residues. Germline trimming cut 3 bases from V and 2 bases from J; bases unmatched to any gene: 3. Germline CDR1 and CDR2: SGDLS and YYNGEE. The CDR3 sequence is CASSGDYNTDTQYF. The CDR3 DNA follows: TGTGCCAGCAGCGGGGACTACAACACAGATACGCAGTATTTT.

At least ten counts were recorded for this clone. One junction end does not reproduce the germline sequence, and a read error may be involved. The rearrangement joins TRBV7-7 to TRBJ2-7; no firm D call. The CDR3 is 14 amino acids. The germline V gene has CDR1 SSHAT and CDR2 FNYEAQ (reference sequence). CDR3 bases: TGTGCTAGCAGCTTTACTGAGAGCTCCTACGAGCAGTACTTC. Amino acid sequence: CASSFTESSYEQYF.

Concerning this clone: The CDR3 ends on some other residue instead of the conserved phenylalanine or tryptophan, so this is likely a read error. Because the CDR3's place on the DNA is in doubt, the DNA is left out and the CDR3 is given as listed by TCRdb. The chain joins TRBV7-8 to TRBJ2-3; the table names TRBD1, a call not compared with the DNA. In germline, CDR1 is SGHVS, CDR2 FQNEAQ. The CDR3 contains 16 residues when both ends are counted. This chain's CDR3 is CASSSRGAGLVNTKYS.

This clone was counted at least ten times. V usage is TRBV20-1 and J usage is TRBJ1-2; D might be TRBD1 (6 bases). The CDR3 has 15 amino acids. Trimming shortened V by 5 bases and J by 7 bases, and 23 bases separated the two germline ends. Germline lookup yields CDR1 DFQATT and CDR2 SNEGSKA (reference sequence). This chain's CDR3 is CSAGRGVGGRSGYTF. The CDR3 DNA reads as TGCAGTGCTGGTAGAGGGGTAGGGGGTCGATCTGGCTACACCTTC.

This clone was counted many times. The chain joins TRBV5-4 to TRBJ2-7; 11 bases agree with TRBD2. In germline, CDR1 is SGHNT, CDR2 YYREEE (reference sequence). The CDR3 contains 13 residues. V was pared by 5 bases and J by 5 bases, with 3 bases of the junction left unmatched. The CDR3 reads CASRLAGVNEQYF. DNA of the CDR3: TGTGCCAGCAGACTAGCGGGAGTGAACGAGCAGTACTTC.

Remarks on this clone: A junction end diverges from the germline sequence, so it may reflect a read error. The chain links TRBV20-1 to TRBJ2-3; maybe TRBD1 (6 bases). CDR3 length: 14 amino acids. The V gene's germline CDR1 is DFQATT and CDR2 SNEGSKA (reference sequence). Here the CDR3 DNA reads TGCGGTGCTAAGTTCGGGACAACCACAGATACGCCGTATTTT. It codes for CGAKFGTTTDTPYF.

This clone showed up many times. This chain uses TRBV27 with TRBJ2-3; 7 nucleotides match TRBD2. The germline V gene encodes CDR1 MNHEY and CDR2 SMNVEV (reference sequence). V lost 7 bases to trimming and J lost 1 base; unmatched junction nucleotides: 5. The CDR3 loop spans 14 amino acids. The CDR3 region is CASKPGLGTDTQYF. The CDR3 bases are TGTGCCAGCAAGCCCGGACTAGGCACAGATACGCAGTATTTT.

This clone was recorded at least ten times. V gene TRBV7-9 combines with J gene TRBJ2-3, with D uncertain. CDR3 length equals 14 residues. The ends were cut back, 7 bases at V and 3 bases at J, with 14 bases in the middle. Looked up from germline, CDR1 is SEHNR and CDR2 is FQNEAQ (reference sequence). CDR3 DNA: TGTGCCAGCAACCACCAGGCGGTGACAGATACGCAGTATTTT. Translation: CASNHQAVTDTQYF.

The V and J genes are TRBV30 and TRBJ2-2, with D tentatively TRBD1 or TRBD2 (5 bases each). Germline V gene lookup returns CDR1 GTSNPN and CDR2 SVGIG (reference sequence). The CDR3 sequence is 14 residues long. The V end was cut by 8 bases, the J end by 5 bases, with 18 bases between. CDR3 DNA: TGTGCCAGCTCCGGGGCCCGAAGAACCGGGGAGCTGTTTTTT. It specifies CASSGARRTGELFF.

This clone came up many times. This chain connects TRBV11-2 to TRBJ2-1; tentative D call: TRBD1 (5 bases). V was trimmed by 2 bases and J by 4 bases, leaving 9 bases between them. Looked up from germline, CDR1 is SGHAT and CDR2 is FQNNGV. The CDR3 sequence is 14 residues long. CDR3 residues: CASSLSQGYNEQFF. The CDR3 DNA is TGTGCCAGCAGCTTAAGCCAGGGATACAATGAGCAGTTCTTC.